Described below is a single T cell receptor beta chain sequence and its context. Original analysis: Estimation of nucleated cell counts relied on the amplification of reference gene primers. Sequencing used immunoSEQ multiplex PCR; TCRdb keeps in-frame clones, though not all of them. The D gene and trimming were derived from the DNA, and the V and J assignments and clone size from that table. The table records about 130,000 clones, around 83% of them present only once. V was clipped by 0 bases and J by 2 bases, with 14 bases between them. This CDR3 is 17 amino acids long. Germline-derived CDR1 and CDR2 are KGHSH and LQKENI. These data belong to a study of blood T cell repertoires in COVID-19. Study in general: Sites across the United States, Italy and Spain contributed samples from acute and convalescent COVID-19. Sources were T cells, B-cell-depleted T cells, or PBMCs; the material itself was cDNA or gDNA.

The chain has TRBV18 and TRBJ1-3; D not resolved. This sequence was found in a middle-aged man with active or convalescent COVID-19. Sequencing input: peripheral blood. The CDR3: CASSPPRGLIAGNTIYF. In nucleotides, the CDR3 is TGTGCCAGCTCACCACCGCGCGGCCTTATTGCTGGAAACACCATATATTTT. Drawing the rest from reference TRBV18 and TRBJ1-3, the complete variable domain is NAGVMQNPRHLVRRRGQEARLRCSPMKGHSHVYWYRQLPEEGLKFMVYLQKENIIDESGMPKERFSAEFPKEGPSILRIQQVVRGDSAAYFCASSPPRGLIAGNTIYFGEGSWLTVV.